This T cell receptor (beta chain) derives from a study of T cells in Graves' hyperthyroidism and ophthalmopathy (dated by TCRdb to about 2019). Study-wide context: Peripheral blood was sampled at the time of initial diagnosis, prior to any treatment. To identify distinguishing TCR V-J signatures, a discovery cohort of some 100 patients was used, comprising some 45 with Graves' ophthalmopathy and 57 with stable Graves' hyperthyroidism. Prospective prediction of ophthalmopathy was tested in an independent validation cohort consisting of some 18 hyperthyroidism patients and some 17 patients who later progressed to ophthalmopathy. The 85 to 100 discovery patients were divided at random into training and test sets in a 7:3 ratio. The study also compared thyroid tissue and blood T-cell repertoires from a handful of Graves' hyperthyroidism patients. After sampling, hyperthyroidism patients received methimazole starting at 30 mg daily, and ophthalmopathy patients received high-dose intravenous methylprednisolone. TCR Vbeta CDR3 sequencing of 135 peripheral blood samples (over 40 ophthalmopathy, under 80 hyperthyroidism and roughly 17 progressor patients) is reported in the paper.

Overall study results and their limits: In validation, the model predicted progression to ophthalmopathy a median of around 6.5 months before onset, with approximately 70% sensitivity and roughly 72% specificity. Sample size was not statistically predetermined, and blinding of investigators to group allocation was not performed. Most expanded thyroid clonotypes (frequency above 0.001) were also detected in blood, suggesting blood repertoires may reflect thyroid immune responses. A 13 V-J signature model separated ophthalmopathy from stable hyperthyroidism, with just over 85% sensitivity and just under 84% specificity in cross-validation and 80%/75% in testing.

The TCR beta CDR3 regions were amplified from the RNA transcripts. The TCR CDR3 was subjected to a first round of RT-PCR using the HTBI primer set and the Qiagen OneStep RT-PCR kit. Libraries were constructed in a second round of multiplex PCR, after which size selection and purification were performed. Paired-end sequencing of the libraries was performed with 100 bp reads on an Illumina HiSeq2000. The authors' pipeline ran thus. SOAPnuke was used to process the raw data, throwing out any read that contained adapters or uncalled bases, had a mean Phred below 15, or lacked an exact constant-primer or identifier match. COPE v1.2.5 was used to merge high-quality paired reads, and clonotypes were defined as unique nucleotide sequences. MiTCR v1.1 was used to align the clonotypes against IMGT TRBV, TRBD and TRBJ reference segments. Only V-J combinations with frequency above 0.0001, covering roughly 99% of repertoires, were analysed. The TCS score was defined as the ratio of F50 (clonal expansion) to E x V (chaos), calculated using BLOSUM62-based TCRdist between CDR3 peptides within each V-J. Welch's t-statistics and random forest reduced 500 to 650 V-J features to roughly 13, which were used in a naive Bayes classifier (R e1071). The similarity between thyroid and blood repertoires was quantified using the Morisita-Horn index. Through fastp at Q25 and MiXCR, TCRdb rebuilt clones from the public reads, retaining in-frame beta chains. Each CDR3 protein gets just one entry, which takes the most common genes and DNA from the rows behind it. None of the V and J calls come from the authors' own analysis; TCRdb made them. The sample records approximately 870,000 distinct CDR3 sequences, roughly 37% of which are singletons. The ten top clones hold more than 7% of the sample.

A patient counted as having stable Graves' hyperthyroidism if no progression to ophthalmopathy occurred over 18 months of follow-up. Hyperthyroidism patients were aged 18 to 65 years and newly diagnosed, with disease duration of less than 2 months. Patients with uncontrolled infections, other autoimmune diseases, pregnancy or lactation were excluded. Diagnoses were based on clinical symptoms, serum thyroxine and TRAb, thyroid ultrasound and orbital computed tomography. PBMCs were separated from approximately 9.9 ml of fresh peripheral blood using Ficoll-Paque density gradient centrifugation. Trizol reagent was used to extract total RNA, and RNA quality was then checked on an Agilent 2100 Bioanalyzer. This clonotype has at least ten counts. The clone's antigen remains unknown. Base qualities are not recorded, but no much larger clone differs from it by a single base. As encoded in the germline V gene, CDR1 is SQVTM while CDR2 is ANQGSEA. The CDR3 runs 13 amino acids, cysteine and phenylalanine included. Just the 39-base CDR3 DNA is kept, in frame starting at base 1. V is shortened by 6 bases, J by 5 bases, and the region joining them spans 16 bases.

The sequence links TRBV29-1 to TRBJ1-1; the D gene is perhaps TRBD1, from 6 matching bases. Sequenced: blood. This sequence originates from a man between 18 and 35 years old with Graves' hyperthyroidism. The CDR3 here reads CSVKPGQGTEAFF. The nucleotide sequence reads as follows: TGCAGCGTAAAACCGGGACAAGGAACTGAAGCTTTCTTT.